The 17 T cell receptor beta chains presented below share a single source sample, sequenced in a study of cytomegalovirus exposure and HLA in healthy donors. Researchers ran the PCR with 60 Vbeta and 13 Jbeta primers. The protocol was immunoSEQ multiplex PCR, while the TCRdb copy is restricted to in-frame clones and leaves out a portion. The data show 140,000 or so clones, around 80% seen once. Sequenced material: PBMCs. The receptors were gathered from a man in his forties in good health and CMV-seronegative.

This clone was found a few times. The chain couples TRBV5-1 to TRBJ2-7; 8 bases match TRBD1. V dropped 6 bases and J dropped 6; count of bases not matched to a gene: 5. Germline CDR1 SGHRS, CDR2 YFSETQ. The CDR3 runs to 12 residues. Written as DNA, the CDR3 is TGCGCCAGCAAGCAGGGGGCTGGCGAGCAGTACTTC. Its protein product is CASKQGAGEQYF.

The chain joins TRBV7-6 to TRBJ2-6, with 12 positions matching TRBD2. The CDR3 is 18 amino acids. After removal of 6 bases from V and 4 bases from J, the junction contained 10 bases not matched to a gene. Germline CDR1 and CDR2: SGHVS and FNYEAQ. Written as DNA, the CDR3 is TGTGCCAGCAGTCCCGGGCTAGCGGGAGGGCCCGGGGCCAACGTCCTGACTTTC. Its protein product is CASSPGLAGGPGANVLTF.

The chain recombines TRBV5-1 with TRBJ2-1; 9 positions match TRBD1. The length of the CDR3 is 14 residues. Losses at the gene ends were 5 bases for V and 7 bases for J; bases not matched to a gene: 7. Per germline, CDR1 SGHRS and CDR2 YFSETQ. This CDR3 is CASRTGTGLNEQFF. In DNA form, the CDR3 reads TGCGCCAGCAGAACCGGGACAGGGCTGAATGAGCAGTTCTTC.

The chain combines TRBV4-1 with TRBJ1-1; D is unresolved. The V gene's germline CDR1 is MGHRA and CDR2 YSYEKL. Trimming removed 3 bases from V and 11 bases from J, with 16 bases in between. The CDR3 contains 13 residues. The DNA for the CDR3 is TGCGCCAGCAGCCACCCAGAAGTATCGAGGGCTTTCTTT. Its translation is CASSHPEVSRAFF.

This clone was observed a handful of times. The chain carries TRBV29-1 and TRBJ2-1, with a possible D match to TRBD1 (6 bases). This CDR3 has 12 amino acids. Germline V CDR1 and CDR2: SQVTM, ANQGSEA. The V gene lost 4 bases and the J gene lost 8 bases, with 12 bases spanning the gap. The CDR3 loop is CSVVAGVDEQFF. For the CDR3, the DNA is TGCAGCGTTGTAGCAGGGGTAGATGAGCAGTTCTTC.

J is TRBJ1-4 and V is TRBV4-2, with TRBD1 matching over 7 bases. This CDR3 has 14 amino acids. The V and J ends lost 2 bases and 7 bases, in that order; junction bases with no gene match: 4. CDR1 is LGHNA and CDR2 is YNFKEQ in the germline V gene. The CDR3 DNA sequence: TGTGCCAGCAGCCAACTAGACAGGGTTGAAAAACTGTTTTTT. Translation gives CASSQLDRVEKLFF.

This clone has a handful of counts. The chain employs TRBV6-1 and TRBJ2-1, with TRBD2 identical over 7 bases. The CDR3 is 15 residues long. After removal of 2 bases from V and 3 bases from J, the junction contained 4 bases not matched to a gene. Germline assignment: CDR1 MNHNS and CDR2 SASEGT. The CDR3 spells CASSERAGDYNEQFF. The CDR3 nucleotides read TGTGCCAGCAGTGAAAGGGCGGGGGACTACAATGAGCAGTTCTTC.

This sequence joins TRBV27 and TRBJ2-2, with 7 bases lining up with TRBD1. Germline-derived CDR1 and CDR2 are MNHEY and SMNVEV (reference sequence). This CDR3 spans 15 amino acids. Trimming removed 6 bases from V and 0 bases from J; junction bases left unmatched: 4. The CDR3 DNA reads as TGTGCCAGCAGGGCCGGGACAGCGAACACCGGGGAGCTGTTTTTT. Translated, it gives CASRAGTANTGELFF.

The V gene is TRBV4-1, the J gene TRBJ1-5; weak D call: TRBD1 (5 bases). Germline V gene sequence: CDR1 MGHRA, CDR2 YSYEKL. The germline V and J ends were trimmed by 6 bases and 2 bases, with 17 bases remaining between them. This CDR3 is built from 16 residues. In DNA, the CDR3 is TGCGCCAGCAGGACGAGTGAAGGGGTGGGCAATCAGCCCCAGCATTTT. Its translation is CASRTSEGVGNQPQHF.

V and J are TRBV6-5 and TRBJ1-5, with 7 bases matching TRBD1. V shed 6 bases, J shed 2 bases, and the junction held 7 bases outside the gene matches. CDR1 and CDR2 from the germline V gene are MNHEY and SVGAGI. This CDR3 comprises 15 residues. The CDR3 sequence: CASRGNRGGNQPQHF. CDR3 nucleotides: TGTGCCAGCAGGGGGAACAGGGGCGGCAATCAGCCCCAGCATTTT.

This chain joins TRBV5-6 and TRBJ2-1; 12 bases fit TRBD2. Germline CDR1 and CDR2: SGHDT and YYEEEE. The CDR3 length is 16 residues. The ends lost 0 bases at V and 9 bases at J; junction bases unmatched: 7. The CDR3 coding sequence is TGTGCCAGCAGCTTGGCGCTAGCGGGAGGGCACGGTGAGCAGTTCTTC. Protein sequence: CASSLALAGGHGEQFF.

The rearrangement links TRBV21-1 to TRBJ2-3; the D call TRBD2 from the table was never checked on the DNA. TRBV21-1 is classified as a pseudogene. The CDR3 covers 17 residues. The CDR3 protein is CASSKAGAGGPTDTQYF. Here the CDR3 DNA reads TGTGCCAGCAGCAAAGCAGGGGCGGGAGGGCCGACAGATACGCAGTATTTT.

This clone came up once. The chain joins TRBV2 to TRBJ1-6; no definite D call. V was clipped by 7 bases and J by 8 bases, with 18 bases between them. This CDR3 contains 15 residues. Germline CDR1 reads SNHLY; CDR2 reads FYNNEI. The CDR3: CASNGRDNLDSPLHF. The CDR3 DNA follows: TGTGCCAGCAACGGTAGAGATAACCTTGATTCACCCCTCCACTTT.

In this sample, this clone turned up once. V and J are TRBV28 and TRBJ1-1; D call uncertain. The CDR3 loop spans 16 amino acids. V was trimmed by 4 bases and J by 2 bases, leaving 17 bases between them. Germline values: CDR1 MDHEN, CDR2 SYDVKM. CDR3 residues: CASSYPLEGTNTEAFF. In DNA, the CDR3 is TGTGCCAGCAGTTACCCTTTGGAGGGCACTAACACTGAAGCTTTCTTT.

The rearrangement links TRBV5-5 to TRBJ2-7; TRBD1 matches 11 bases. This CDR3 has 14 amino acids. V lost 3 bases, J lost 3 bases, and 2 bases stayed unmatched. Germline V lookup: CDR1 SGHKS, CDR2 YYEKEE (reference sequence). CDR3 region: CASSWGQGDYEQYF. The CDR3 region has the DNA TGTGCCAGCAGCTGGGGACAGGGGGACTACGAGCAGTACTTC.

This chain links TRBV6-5 with TRBJ2-3, with 11 bases matching TRBD1. Germline lookup yields CDR1 MNHEY and CDR2 SVGAGI. The CDR3 extends over 15 amino acids. V shed 1 base, J shed 7 bases, and the junction held 4 bases outside the gene matches. The CDR3 is CASSYLDRGHYTQYF. CDR3 nucleotides: TGTGCCAGCAGTTACTTGGACAGGGGGCATTATACGCAGTATTTT.

J is TRBJ2-4 and V is TRBV19; D possibly corresponds to TRBD2 (7 bases). The V end lost 2 bases, the J end lost 0 bases, and 11 bases lay between the germline ends. The CDR3 consists of 16 residues. Germline V lookup: CDR1 LNHDA, CDR2 SQIVND (reference sequence). CDR3 DNA sequence: TGTGCCAGTAGTATAACAGGGAGGGTAGCCAAAAACATTCAGTACTTC. Encoded protein: CASSITGRVAKNIQYF.